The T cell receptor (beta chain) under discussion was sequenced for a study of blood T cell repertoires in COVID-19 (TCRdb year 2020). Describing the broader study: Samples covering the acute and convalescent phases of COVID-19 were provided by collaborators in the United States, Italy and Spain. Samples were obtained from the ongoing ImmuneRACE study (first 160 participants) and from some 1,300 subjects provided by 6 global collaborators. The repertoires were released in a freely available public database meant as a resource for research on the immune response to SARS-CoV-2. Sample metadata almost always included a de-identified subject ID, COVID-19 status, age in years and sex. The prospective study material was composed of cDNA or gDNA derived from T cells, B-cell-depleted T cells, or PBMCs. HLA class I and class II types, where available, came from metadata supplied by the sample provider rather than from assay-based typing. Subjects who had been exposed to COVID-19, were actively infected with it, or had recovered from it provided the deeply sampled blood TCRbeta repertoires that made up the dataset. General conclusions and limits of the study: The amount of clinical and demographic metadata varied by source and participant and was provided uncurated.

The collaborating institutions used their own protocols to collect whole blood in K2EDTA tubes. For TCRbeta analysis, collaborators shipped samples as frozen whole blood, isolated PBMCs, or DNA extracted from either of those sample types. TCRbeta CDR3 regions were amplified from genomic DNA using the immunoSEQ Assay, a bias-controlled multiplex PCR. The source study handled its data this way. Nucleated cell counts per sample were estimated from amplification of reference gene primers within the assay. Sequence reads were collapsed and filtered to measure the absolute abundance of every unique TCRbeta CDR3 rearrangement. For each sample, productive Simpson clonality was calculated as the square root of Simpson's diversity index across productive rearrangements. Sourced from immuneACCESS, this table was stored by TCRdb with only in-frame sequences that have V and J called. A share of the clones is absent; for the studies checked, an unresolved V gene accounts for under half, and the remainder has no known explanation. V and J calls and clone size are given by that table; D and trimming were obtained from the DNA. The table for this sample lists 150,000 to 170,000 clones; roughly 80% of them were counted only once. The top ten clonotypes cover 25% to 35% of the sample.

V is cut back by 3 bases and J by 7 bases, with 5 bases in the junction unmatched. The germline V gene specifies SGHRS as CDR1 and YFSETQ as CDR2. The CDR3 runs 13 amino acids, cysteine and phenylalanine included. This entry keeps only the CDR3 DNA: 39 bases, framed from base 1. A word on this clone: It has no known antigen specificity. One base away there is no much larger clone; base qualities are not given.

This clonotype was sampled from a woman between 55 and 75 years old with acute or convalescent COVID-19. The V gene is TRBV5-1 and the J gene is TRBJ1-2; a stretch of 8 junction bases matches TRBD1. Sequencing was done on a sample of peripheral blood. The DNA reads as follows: TGCGCCAGCAGCTCCCAGGGGGCGGGTGGCTACACCTTC. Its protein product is CASSSQGAGGYTF.